Below, one T cell receptor (beta chain) is given with its context. The same CDR3 also results from other DNA sequences found in this sample. Data came from immunoSEQ multiplex PCR; TCRdb stores just in-frame clones and leaves some out. The repertoire holds about 52,000 clones, with about 72% as singletons. This record belongs to a study of PD-L1 blockade in urothelial cancer. Study details: Blood analysis occurred 3 weeks (second dose) and 6 weeks after treatment start.

CDR1 SGHRS and CDR2 YFSETQ come from the germline V gene. The length of the CDR3 is 14 residues. The V and J ends lost 4 bases and 5 bases, in that order; junction bases with no gene match: 5. The starting material was PBMCs, obtained around atezolizumab (anti-PD-L1) treatment. This receptor was obtained from a man aged 65 to 85 with urothelial cancer. This rearrangement joins TRBV5-1 to TRBJ1-5, with 8 positions matching TRBD1. CDR3 in DNA: TGCGCCAGCAGCGTAGGACAGGGAGATCAGCCCCAGCATTTT. It yields the protein CASSVGQGDQPQHF.